This entry is about one TCR beta chain. Its specific antigen is unknown. Per-base qualities were not stored, and no clone one base away is much larger. These data belong to a study of T cell changes during pregnancy in multiple sclerosis (dated by TCRdb to the late 2010s). Context from the whole study: In women with multiple sclerosis, the researchers looked at how the T cell repertoire shifted as pregnancy progressed.

In the germline V gene (reference sequence), CDR1 corresponds to LNHDA and CDR2 to SQIVND. The germline V end is reduced by 7 bases and the J end by 10 bases; junction bases left unmatched: 5. The CDR3 runs 12 amino acids, cysteine and phenylalanine included. Solely the CDR3 DNA is kept, with 36 bases framed from the first base. Library prep was done by the immunoSEQ multiplex PCR assay. TCRdb re-hosts the immuneACCESS table, in-frame sequences only. Its copies lack some clones; in the studies checked, an unresolved V gene accounts for under half of them, and the cause for the rest is not known. The sample table holds 58,000 or so clones, of which 90% were seen once. The top ten hold around 2.3% of the sample.

The TCR was taken from a female donor in good health, enrolled as a control in a pregnancy study. This chain is built from TRBV19 and TRBJ1-4; the junction holds 8 bases that match TRBD1. The sequencing used peripheral blood, collected in the first trimester of pregnancy. The CDR3 reads as follows: CASTDRGGKLFF. The nucleotide sequence is given as TGTGCCAGTACCGACAGGGGAGGAAAACTGTTTTTT.